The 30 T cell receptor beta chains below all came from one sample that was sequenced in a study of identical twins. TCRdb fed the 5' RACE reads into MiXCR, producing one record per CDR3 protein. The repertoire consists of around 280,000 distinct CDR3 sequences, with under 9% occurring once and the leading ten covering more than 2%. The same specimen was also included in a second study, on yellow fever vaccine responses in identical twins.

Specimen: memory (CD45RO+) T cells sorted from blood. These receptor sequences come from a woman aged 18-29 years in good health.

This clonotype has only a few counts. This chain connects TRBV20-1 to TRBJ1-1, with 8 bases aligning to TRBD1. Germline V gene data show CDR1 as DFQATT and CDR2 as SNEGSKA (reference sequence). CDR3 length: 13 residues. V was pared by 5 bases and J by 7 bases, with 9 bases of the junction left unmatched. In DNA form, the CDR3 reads TGCAGTGCTCGAAGACAGGGGTATTTTGAAGCTTTCTTT. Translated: CSARRQGYFEAFF.

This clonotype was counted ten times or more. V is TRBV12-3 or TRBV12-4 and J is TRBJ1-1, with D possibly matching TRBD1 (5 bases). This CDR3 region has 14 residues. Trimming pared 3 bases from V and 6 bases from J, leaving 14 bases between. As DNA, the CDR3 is TGTGCCAGCAGTTTCCGACTCGGGGGAGCTGAAGCTTTCTTT. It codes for CASSFRLGGAEAFF.

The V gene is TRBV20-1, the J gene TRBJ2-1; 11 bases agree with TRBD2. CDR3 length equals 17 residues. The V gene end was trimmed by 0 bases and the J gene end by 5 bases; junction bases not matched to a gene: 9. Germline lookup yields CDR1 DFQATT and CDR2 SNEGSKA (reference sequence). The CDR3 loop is CSARDTVGTSGHNEQFF. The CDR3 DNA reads TGCAGTGCTAGAGATACTGTTGGGACTAGCGGCCACAATGAGCAGTTCTTC.

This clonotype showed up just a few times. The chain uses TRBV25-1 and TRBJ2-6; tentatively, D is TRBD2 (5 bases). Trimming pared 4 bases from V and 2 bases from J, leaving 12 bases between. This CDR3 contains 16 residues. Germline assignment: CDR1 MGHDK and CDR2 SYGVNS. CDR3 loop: CASSAHEGPGANVLTF. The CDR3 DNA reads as TGTGCCAGCAGTGCCCATGAGGGTCCTGGGGCCAACGTCCTGACTTTC.

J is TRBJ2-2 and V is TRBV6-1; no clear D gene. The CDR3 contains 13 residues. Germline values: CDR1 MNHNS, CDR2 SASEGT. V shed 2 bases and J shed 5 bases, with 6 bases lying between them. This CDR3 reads CASSEKFTGELFF. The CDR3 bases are TGTGCCAGCAGTGAAAAATTTACCGGGGAGCTGTTTTTT.

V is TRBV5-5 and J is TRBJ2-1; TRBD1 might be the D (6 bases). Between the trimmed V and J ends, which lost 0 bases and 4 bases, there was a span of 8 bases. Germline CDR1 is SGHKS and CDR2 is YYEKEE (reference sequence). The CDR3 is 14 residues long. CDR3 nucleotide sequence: TGTGCCAGCAGCTTGGACAGGGAGTACAATGAGCAGTTCTTC. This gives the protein CASSLDREYNEQFF.

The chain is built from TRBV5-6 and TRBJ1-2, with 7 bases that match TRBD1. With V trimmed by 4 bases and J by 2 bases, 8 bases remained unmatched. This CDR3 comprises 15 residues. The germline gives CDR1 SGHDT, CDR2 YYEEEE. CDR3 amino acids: CASSPGAGGNYGYTF. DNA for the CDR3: TGTGCCAGCAGCCCTGGGGCAGGGGGAAACTATGGCTACACCTTC.

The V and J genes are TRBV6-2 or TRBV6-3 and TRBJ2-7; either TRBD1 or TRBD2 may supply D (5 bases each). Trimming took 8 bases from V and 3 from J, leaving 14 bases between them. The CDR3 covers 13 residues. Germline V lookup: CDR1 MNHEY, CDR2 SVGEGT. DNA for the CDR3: TGTGCCAGCTCCCGGGACGGATTCTACGAGCAGTACTTC. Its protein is CASSRDGFYEQYF.

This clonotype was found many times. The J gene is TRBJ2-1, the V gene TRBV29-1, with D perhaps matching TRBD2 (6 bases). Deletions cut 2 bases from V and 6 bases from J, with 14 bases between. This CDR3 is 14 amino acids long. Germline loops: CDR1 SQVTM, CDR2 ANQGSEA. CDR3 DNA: TGCAGCGTTGAACCCCAAAGGGGAGGCAATGAGCAGTTCTTC. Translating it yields CSVEPQRGGNEQFF.

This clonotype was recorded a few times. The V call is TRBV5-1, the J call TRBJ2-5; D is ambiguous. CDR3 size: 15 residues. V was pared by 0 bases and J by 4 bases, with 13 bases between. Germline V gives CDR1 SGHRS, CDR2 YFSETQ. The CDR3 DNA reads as TGCGCCAGCAGCTTGGAACCCCAGAAGAGAGAGACCCAGTACTTC. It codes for CASSLEPQKRETQYF.

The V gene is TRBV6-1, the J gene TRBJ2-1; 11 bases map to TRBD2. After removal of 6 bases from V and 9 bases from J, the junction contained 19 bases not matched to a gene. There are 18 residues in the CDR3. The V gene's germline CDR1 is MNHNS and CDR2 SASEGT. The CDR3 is CASSLNPYSGRASSEQFF. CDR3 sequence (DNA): TGTGCCAGCAGCCTTAATCCCTATAGCGGGAGGGCCTCTAGTGAGCAGTTCTTC.

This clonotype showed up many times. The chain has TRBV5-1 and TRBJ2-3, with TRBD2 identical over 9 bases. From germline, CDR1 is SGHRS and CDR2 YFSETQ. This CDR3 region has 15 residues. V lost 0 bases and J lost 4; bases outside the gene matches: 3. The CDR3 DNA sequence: TGCGCCAGCAGCTTGGGCGGGAGGGCCTCAGATACGCAGTATTTT. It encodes CASSLGGRASDTQYF.

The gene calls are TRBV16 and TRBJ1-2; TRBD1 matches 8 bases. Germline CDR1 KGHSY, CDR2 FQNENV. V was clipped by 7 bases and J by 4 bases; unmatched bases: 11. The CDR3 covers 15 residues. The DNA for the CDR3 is TGTGCCAGCACCAAATCGGGACAGGCCTCCTATGGCTACACCTTC. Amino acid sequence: CASTKSGQASYGYTF.

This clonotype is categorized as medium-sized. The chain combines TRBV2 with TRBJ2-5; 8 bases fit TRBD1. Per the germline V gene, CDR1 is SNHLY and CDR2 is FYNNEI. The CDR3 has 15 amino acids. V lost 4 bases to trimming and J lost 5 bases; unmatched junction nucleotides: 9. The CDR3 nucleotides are TGTGCCAGCAGTGTAACAGGGGGAAGTTTGGAGACCCAGTACTTC. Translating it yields CASSVTGGSLETQYF.

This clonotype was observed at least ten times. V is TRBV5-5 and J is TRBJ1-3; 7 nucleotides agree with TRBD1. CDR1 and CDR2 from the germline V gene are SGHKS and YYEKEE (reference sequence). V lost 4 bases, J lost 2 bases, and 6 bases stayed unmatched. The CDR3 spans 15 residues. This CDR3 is CASSRRTGAGNTIYF. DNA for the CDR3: TGTGCCAGCAGCCGTCGGACAGGCGCTGGAAACACCATATATTTT. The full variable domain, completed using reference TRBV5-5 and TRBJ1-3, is DAGVTQSPTHLIKTRGQQVTLRCSPISGHKSVSWYQQVLGQGPQFIFQYYEKEERGRGNFPDRFSARQFPNYSSELNVNALLLGDSALYLCASSRRTGAGNTIYFGEGSWLTVV.

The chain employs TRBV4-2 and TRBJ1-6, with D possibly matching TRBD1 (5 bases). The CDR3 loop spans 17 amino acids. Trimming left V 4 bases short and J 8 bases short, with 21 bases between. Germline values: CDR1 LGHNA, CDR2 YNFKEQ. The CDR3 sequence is CASSPWTPAIDDSPLHF. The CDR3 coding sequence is TGTGCCAGCAGCCCATGGACACCCGCCATCGATGATTCACCCCTCCACTTT.

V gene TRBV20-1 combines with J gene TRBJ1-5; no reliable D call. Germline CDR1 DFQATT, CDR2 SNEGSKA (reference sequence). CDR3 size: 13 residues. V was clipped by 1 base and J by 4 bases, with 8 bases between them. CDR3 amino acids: CSARAGENQPQHF. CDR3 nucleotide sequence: TGCAGTGCTAGAGCAGGAGAGAATCAGCCCCAGCATTTT.

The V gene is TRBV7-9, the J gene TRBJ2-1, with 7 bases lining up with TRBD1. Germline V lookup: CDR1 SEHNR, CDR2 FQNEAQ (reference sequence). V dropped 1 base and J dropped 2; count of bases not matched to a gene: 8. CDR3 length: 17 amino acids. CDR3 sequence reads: CASSLGRGWLTYNEQFF. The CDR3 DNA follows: TGTGCCAGCAGCTTAGGCAGGGGGTGGCTAACCTACAATGAGCAGTTCTTC.

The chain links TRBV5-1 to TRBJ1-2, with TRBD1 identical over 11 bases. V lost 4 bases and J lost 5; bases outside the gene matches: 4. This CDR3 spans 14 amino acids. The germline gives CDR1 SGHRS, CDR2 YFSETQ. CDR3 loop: CASSDGQGAYGYTF. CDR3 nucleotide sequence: TGCGCCAGCAGCGACGGACAGGGGGCGTATGGCTACACCTTC. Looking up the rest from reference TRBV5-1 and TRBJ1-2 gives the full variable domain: KAGVTQTPRYLIKTRGQQVTLSCSPISGHRSVSWYQQTPGQGLQFLFEYFSETQRNKGNFPGRFSGRQFSNSRSEMNVSTLELGDSALYLCASSDGQGAYGYTFGSGTRLTVV.

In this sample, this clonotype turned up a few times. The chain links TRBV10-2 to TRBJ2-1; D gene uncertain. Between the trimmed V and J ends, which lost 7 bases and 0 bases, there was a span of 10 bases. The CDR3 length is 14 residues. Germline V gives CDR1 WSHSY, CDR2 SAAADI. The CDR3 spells CASKDVSSYNEQFF. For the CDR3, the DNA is TGCGCCAGCAAGGACGTGAGCTCCTACAATGAGCAGTTCTTC.

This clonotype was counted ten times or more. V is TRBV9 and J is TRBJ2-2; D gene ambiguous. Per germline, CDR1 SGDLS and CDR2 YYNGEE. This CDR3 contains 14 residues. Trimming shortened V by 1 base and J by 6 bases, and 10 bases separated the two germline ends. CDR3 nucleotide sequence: TGTGCCAGCAGCGTATCGGCCAGCCCCGGGGAGCTGTTTTTT. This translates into CASSVSASPGELFF.

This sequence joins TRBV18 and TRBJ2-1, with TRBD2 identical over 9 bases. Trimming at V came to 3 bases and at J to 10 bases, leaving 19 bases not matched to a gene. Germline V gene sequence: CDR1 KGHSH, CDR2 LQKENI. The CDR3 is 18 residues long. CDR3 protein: CASSPRPQELAGEVEQFF. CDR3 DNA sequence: TGTGCCAGCTCACCCAGGCCCCAGGAGTTAGCGGGAGAAGTAGAGCAGTTCTTC.

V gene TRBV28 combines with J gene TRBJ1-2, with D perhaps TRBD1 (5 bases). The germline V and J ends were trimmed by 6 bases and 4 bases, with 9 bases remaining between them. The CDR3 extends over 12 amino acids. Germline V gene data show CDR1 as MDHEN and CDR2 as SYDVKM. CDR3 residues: CASSREVYGYTF. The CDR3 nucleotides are TGTGCCAGCAGCAGGGAGGTCTATGGCTACACCTTC.

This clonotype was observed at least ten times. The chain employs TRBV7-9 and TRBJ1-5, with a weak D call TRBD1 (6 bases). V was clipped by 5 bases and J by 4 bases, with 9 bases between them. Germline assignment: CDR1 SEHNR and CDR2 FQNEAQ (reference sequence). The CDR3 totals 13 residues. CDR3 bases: TGTGCCAGCAGCAGACAGGAGAATCAGCCCCAGCATTTT. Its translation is CASSRQENQPQHF.

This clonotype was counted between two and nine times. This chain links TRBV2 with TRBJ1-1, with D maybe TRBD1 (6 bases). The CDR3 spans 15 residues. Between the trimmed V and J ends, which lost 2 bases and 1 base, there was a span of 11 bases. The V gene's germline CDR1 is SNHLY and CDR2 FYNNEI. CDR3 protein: CASSENKGQNTEAFF. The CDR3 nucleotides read TGTGCCAGCAGTGAAAACAAGGGACAGAACACTGAAGCTTTCTTT.

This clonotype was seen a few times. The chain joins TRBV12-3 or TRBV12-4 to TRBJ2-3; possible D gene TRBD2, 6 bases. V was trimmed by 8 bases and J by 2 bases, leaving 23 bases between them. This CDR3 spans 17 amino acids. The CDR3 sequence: CASGLWSGRGTTDTQYF. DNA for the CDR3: TGTGCCAGCGGTCTATGGTCGGGACGGGGGACCACAGATACGCAGTATTTT.

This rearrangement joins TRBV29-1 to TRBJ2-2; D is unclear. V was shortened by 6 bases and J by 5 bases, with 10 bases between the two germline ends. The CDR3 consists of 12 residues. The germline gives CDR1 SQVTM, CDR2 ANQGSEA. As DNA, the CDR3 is TGCAGCGTGCAACCCTGGACCGGGGAGCTGTTTTTT. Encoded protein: CSVQPWTGELFF.

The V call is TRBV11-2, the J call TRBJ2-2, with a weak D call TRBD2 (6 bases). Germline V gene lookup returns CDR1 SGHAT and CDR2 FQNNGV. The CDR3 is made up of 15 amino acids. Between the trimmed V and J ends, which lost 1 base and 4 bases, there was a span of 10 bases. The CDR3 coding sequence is TGTGCCAGCAGCTTAGGGCGGGGATCCACCGGGGAGCTGTTTTTT. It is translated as CASSLGRGSTGELFF.

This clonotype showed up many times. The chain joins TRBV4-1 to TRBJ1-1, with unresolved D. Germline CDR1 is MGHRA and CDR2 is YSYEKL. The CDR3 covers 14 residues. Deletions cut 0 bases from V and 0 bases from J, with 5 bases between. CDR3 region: CASSQDELNTEAFF. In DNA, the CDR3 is TGCGCCAGCAGCCAAGATGAGTTGAACACTGAAGCTTTCTTT.

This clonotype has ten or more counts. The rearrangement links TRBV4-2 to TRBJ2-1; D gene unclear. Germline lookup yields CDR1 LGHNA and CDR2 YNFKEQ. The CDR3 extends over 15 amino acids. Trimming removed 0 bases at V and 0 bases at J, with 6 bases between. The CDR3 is CASSQDMSSYNEQFF. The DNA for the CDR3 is TGTGCCAGCAGCCAAGACATGAGCTCCTACAATGAGCAGTTCTTC.